The sequence of this TCR beta chain was determined in a study of identifying expanded T cells in peripheral blood. This CDR3 has 13 residues. With 4 bases removed from V and 6 bases from J, the gap between germline ends came to 13 bases. CDR1 and CDR2 from the germline V gene are SGHDT and YYEEEE. Assay: immunoSEQ multiplex PCR; the TCRdb copy retains only in-frame clones and omits some. Found here are approximately 100,000 clones, roughly 90% of them singletons; the top ten hold roughly 15%. The sequenced sample consisted of blood. The receptor's source is a person between 18 and 75 years old in good health. The chain joins TRBV5-6 to TRBJ1-1; D is unclear. The CDR3 here is CASSRPNDAEAFF. CDR3 DNA: TGTGCCAGCAGCCGACCCAACGACGCTGAAGCTTTCTTT.